This TCR beta chain was identified in a study of blood T cell repertoires in COVID-19. Data came from immunoSEQ multiplex PCR; TCRdb stores just in-frame clones and leaves some out. This repertoire shows 150,000 to 200,000 clones, about 85% found once; its top ten account for roughly 9.2%. Germline assignment: CDR1 SNHLY and CDR2 FYNNEI. CDR3 length: 15 amino acids. V was shortened by 6 bases and J by 4 bases, with 15 bases between the two germline ends. The table lists this clone with a few counts. The sample was peripheral blood. The source of this sequence is a woman at least 80 years old with acute or convalescent COVID-19. The chain is built from TRBV2 and TRBJ2-2, with TRBD2 as a possible D gene (6 bases). The CDR3 coding sequence is TGTGCCAGCAGCAAGGCCCCGACTAGCACCGGGGAGCTGTTTTTT. It specifies CASSKAPTSTGELFF. Supplemented by reference TRBV2 and TRBJ2-2, the full variable domain reads EPEVTQTPSHQVTQMGQEVILRCVPISNHLYFYWYRQILGQKVEFLVSFYNNEISEKSEIFDDQFSVERPDGSNFTLKIRSTKLEDSAMYFCASSKAPTSTGELFFGEGSRLTVL.